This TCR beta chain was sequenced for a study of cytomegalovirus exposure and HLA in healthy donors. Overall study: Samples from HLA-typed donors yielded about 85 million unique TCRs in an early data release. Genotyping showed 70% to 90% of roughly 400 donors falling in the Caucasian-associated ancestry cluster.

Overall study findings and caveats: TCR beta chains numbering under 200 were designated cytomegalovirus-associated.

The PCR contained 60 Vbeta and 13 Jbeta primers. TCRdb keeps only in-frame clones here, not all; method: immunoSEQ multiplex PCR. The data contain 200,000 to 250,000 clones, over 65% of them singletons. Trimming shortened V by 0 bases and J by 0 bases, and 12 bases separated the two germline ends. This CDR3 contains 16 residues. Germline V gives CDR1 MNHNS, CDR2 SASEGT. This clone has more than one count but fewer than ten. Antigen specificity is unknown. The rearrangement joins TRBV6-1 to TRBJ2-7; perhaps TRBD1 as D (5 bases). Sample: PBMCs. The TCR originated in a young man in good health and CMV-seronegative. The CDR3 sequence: CASSEARQWSSYEQYF. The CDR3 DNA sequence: TGTGCCAGCAGTGAAGCACGACAGTGGAGCTCCTACGAGCAGTACTTC.